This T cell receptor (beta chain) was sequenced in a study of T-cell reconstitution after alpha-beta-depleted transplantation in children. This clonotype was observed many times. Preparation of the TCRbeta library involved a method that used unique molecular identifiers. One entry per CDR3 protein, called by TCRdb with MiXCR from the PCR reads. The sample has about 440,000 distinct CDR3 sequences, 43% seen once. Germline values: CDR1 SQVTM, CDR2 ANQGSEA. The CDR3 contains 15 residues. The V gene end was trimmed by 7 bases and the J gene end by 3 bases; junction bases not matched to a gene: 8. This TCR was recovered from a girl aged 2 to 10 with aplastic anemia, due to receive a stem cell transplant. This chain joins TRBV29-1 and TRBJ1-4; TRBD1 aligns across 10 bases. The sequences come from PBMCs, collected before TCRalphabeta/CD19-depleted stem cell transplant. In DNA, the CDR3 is TGCAGCGCCCAAGGGACAGGGGAGTCTAATGAAAAACTGTTTTTT. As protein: CSAQGTGESNEKLFF.